In this sample, the clone carrying this T cell receptor beta chain turned up a few times. Its antigen is not known. Compared with germline, one end of the junction differs, possibly owing to a read error. These data originate in a study of metastatic and nonmetastatic thyroid tumors. General study findings and limits: Significantly higher TCR beta diversity was reportedly seen in malignant thyroid tumors than benign nodules, in blood and tumor.

Original processing methods: The study's classifier, a distant-metastasis tool for papillary thyroid cancer, was built using CDR3 differences across clinicopathological groups. TCRdb re-analyzed the PCR reads through MiXCR. It is TCRdb's table, rather than the study itself, that gives the V and J calls and clone size. The sample shows tens of thousands of clones, under 40% of them seen only once. Nobody among the patients had been given any treatment before thyroid surgery. This CDR3 has 14 amino acids. CDR1 and CDR2 (germline): MNHEY, SMNVEV (reference sequence). This TCR was recovered from a female donor with papillary thyroid cancer or a benign thyroid nodule (not recorded which). Some clones in this sample may be carry-over from other donors' samples. Sequenced input: tumor tissue. This sequence joins TRBV27 and TRBJ2-7; 8 bases are a match to TRBD2. Here the CDR3 DNA reads TGTGCCAGCAGTCCAAACCTCGGACTAGCCGGCGGAAACTTC. This gives the protein CASSPNLGLAGGNF.